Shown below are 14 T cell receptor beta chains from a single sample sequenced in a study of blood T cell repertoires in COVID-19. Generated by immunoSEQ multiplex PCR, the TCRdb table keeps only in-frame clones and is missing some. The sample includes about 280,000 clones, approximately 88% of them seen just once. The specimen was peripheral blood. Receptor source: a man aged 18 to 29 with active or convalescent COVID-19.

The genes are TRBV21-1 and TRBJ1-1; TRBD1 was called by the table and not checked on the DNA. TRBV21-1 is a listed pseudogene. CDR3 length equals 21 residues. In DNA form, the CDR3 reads TGTGCCAGCAGCAAAGAGGCAGGTGGGAGACAGGGTTTGATAGAGAACACTGAAGCTTTCTTT. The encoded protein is CASSKEAGGRQGLIENTEAFF.

The CDR3 region has the DNA TGTGCCAGCAGCCCCCCCGACAGGGGTCGACACACCGGGGAGCTGTTTTTT. It encodes CASSPPDRGRHTGELFF. The rearrangement joins TRBV9 to TRBJ2-2; TRBD1 matches 8 bases. The germline V gene has CDR1 SGDLS and CDR2 YYNGEE. This CDR3 spans 17 amino acids. V trimming: 4 bases; J trimming: 3 bases; junction bases outside the gene matches: 11.

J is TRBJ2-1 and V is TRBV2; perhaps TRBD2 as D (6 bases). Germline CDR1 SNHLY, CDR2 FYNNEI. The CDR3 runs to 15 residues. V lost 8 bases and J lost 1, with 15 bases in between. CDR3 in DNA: TGTGCCAGCCCCCCATTAGGAGGGTCCTACAATGAGCAGTTCTTC. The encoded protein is CASPPLGGSYNEQFF.

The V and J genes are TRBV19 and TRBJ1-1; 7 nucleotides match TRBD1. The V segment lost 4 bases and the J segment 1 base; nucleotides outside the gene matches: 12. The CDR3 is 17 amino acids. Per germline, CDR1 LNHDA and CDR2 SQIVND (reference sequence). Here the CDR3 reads CASSTFRGNIQNTEAFF. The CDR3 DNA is TGTGCCAGTAGTACCTTCAGGGGGAATATTCAGAACACTGAAGCTTTCTTT.

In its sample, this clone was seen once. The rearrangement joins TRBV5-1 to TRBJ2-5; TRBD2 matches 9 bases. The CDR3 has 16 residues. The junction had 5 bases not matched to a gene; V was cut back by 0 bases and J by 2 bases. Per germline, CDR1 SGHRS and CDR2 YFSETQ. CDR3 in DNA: TGCGCCAGCAGCTTGGGGCCCAGCGGGGGGCAAGAGACCCAGTACTTC. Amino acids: CASSLGPSGGQETQYF. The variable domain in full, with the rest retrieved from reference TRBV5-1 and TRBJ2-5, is KAGVTQTPRYLIKTRGQQVTLSCSPISGHRSVSWYQQTPGQGLQFLFEYFSETQRNKGNFPGRFSGRQFSNSRSEMNVSTLELGDSALYLCASSLGPSGGQETQYFGPGTRLLVL.

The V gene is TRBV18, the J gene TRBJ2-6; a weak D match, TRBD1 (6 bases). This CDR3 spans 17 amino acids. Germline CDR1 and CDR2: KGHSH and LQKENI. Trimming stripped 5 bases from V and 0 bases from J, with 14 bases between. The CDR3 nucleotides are TGTGCCAGCTCAACAGACAGGTACTCCTCTGGGGCCAACGTCCTGACTTTC. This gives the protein CASSTDRYSSGANVLTF.

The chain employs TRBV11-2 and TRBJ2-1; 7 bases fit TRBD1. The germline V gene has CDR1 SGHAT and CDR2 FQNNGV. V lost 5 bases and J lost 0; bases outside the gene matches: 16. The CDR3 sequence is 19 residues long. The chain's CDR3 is CASSQRGHRVSSSYNEQFF. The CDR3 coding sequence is TGTGCCAGCAGCCAGAGGGGGCACAGGGTATCTAGCTCCTACAATGAGCAGTTCTTC.

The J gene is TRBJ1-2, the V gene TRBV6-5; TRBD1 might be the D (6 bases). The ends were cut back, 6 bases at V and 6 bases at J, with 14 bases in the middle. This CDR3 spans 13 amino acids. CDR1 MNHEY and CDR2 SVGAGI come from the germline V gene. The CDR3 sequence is CASSNDRNHGYTF. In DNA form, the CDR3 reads TGTGCCAGCAGCAACGACAGGAACCATGGCTACACCTTC.

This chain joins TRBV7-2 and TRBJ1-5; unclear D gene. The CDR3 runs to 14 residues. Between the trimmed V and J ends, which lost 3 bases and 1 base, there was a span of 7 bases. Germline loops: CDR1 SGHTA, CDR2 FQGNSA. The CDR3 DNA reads TGTGCCAGCAGCTTTGGCCCGAGCAATCAGCCCCAGCATTTT. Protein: CASSFGPSNQPQHF.

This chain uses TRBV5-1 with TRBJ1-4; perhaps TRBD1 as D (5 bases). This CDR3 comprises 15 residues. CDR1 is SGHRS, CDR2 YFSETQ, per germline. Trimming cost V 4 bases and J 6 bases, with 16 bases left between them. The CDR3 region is CASSRRGSRDEKLFF. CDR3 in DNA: TGCGCCAGCAGCAGGAGGGGTTCTCGAGATGAAAAACTGTTTTTT.

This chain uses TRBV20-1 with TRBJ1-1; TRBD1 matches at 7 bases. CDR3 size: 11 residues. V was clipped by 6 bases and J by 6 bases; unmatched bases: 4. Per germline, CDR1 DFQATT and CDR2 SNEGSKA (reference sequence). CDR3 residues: CSAYDRAEAFF. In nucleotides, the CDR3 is TGCAGTGCGTACGACAGGGCTGAAGCTTTCTTT.

CDR3 bases: TGTGCCAGTAAACTCAGGGGGCTCGGCACTGAAGCTTTCTTT. This codes for CASKLRGLGTEAFF. The V gene is TRBV19, the J gene TRBJ1-1; 8 positions agree with TRBD1. CDR1 is LNHDA and CDR2 is SQIVND in the germline V gene (reference sequence). There are 14 residues in the CDR3. V lost 7 bases, J lost 4 bases, and 8 bases stayed unmatched. Combining the CDR3 with reference TRBV19 and TRBJ1-1 gives the whole variable domain DGGITQSPKYLFRKEGQNVTLSCEQNLNHDAMYWYRQDPGQGLRLIYYSQIVNDFQKGDIAEGYSVSREKKESFPLTVTSAQKNPTAFYLCASKLRGLGTEAFFGQGTRLTVV.

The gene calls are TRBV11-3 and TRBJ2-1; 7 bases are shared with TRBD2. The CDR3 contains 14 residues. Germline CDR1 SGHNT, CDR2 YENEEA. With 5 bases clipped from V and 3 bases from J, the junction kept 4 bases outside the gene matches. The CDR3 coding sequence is TGTGCCAGCAGCCCCGGGGGGAACTACAATGAGCAGTTCTTC. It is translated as CASSPGGNYNEQFF. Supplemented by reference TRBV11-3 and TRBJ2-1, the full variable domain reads EAGVVQSPRYKIIEKKQPVAFWCNPISGHNTLYWYLQNLGQGPELLIRYENEEAVDDSQLPKDRFSAERLKGVDSTLKIQPAELGDSAVYLCASSPGGNYNEQFFGPGTRLTVL.

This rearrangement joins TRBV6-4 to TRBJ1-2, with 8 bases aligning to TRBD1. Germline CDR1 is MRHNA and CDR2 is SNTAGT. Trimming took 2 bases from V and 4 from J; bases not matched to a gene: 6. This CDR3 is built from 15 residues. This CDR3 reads CASSDQGGQAYGYTF. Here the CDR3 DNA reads TGTGCCAGCAGTGACCAGGGGGGACAGGCCTATGGCTACACCTTC.